These 10 T cell receptor beta chains were all obtained from the same sample, sequenced in a study of cytomegalovirus exposure and HLA in healthy donors. A multiplex PCR was run with 60 Vbeta primers and 13 Jbeta primers. TCRdb's table, derived via immunoSEQ multiplex PCR, lists solely in-frame clones and lacks some. The sample records about 140,000 clones, over 70% being singletons. The sample consisted of PBMCs. These receptor sequences come from a woman aged 40 to 55 in good health and CMV-seronegative.

V and J are TRBV11-2 and TRBJ2-1; no reliable D call. This CDR3 comprises 12 residues. V was pared by 5 bases and J by 3 bases, with 5 bases between. Germline assignment: CDR1 SGHAT and CDR2 FQNNGV. Here the CDR3 reads CASSPYYNEQFF. The CDR3 DNA is TGTGCCAGCAGCCCCTACTACAATGAGCAGTTCTTC.

The V gene is TRBV7-6, the J gene TRBJ2-5; 10 bases align to TRBD2. After removal of 2 bases from V and 2 bases from J, the junction contained 5 bases not matched to a gene. The CDR3 spans 16 residues. The germline V gene has CDR1 SGHVS and CDR2 FNYEAQ. This CDR3 reads CASSLKSGGVQETQYF. CDR3 nucleotides: TGTGCCAGCAGCTTAAAAAGCGGGGGGGTGCAAGAGACCCAGTACTTC.

The chain links TRBV4-1 to TRBJ2-2, with D perhaps matching TRBD2 (6 bases). V was shortened by 1 base and J by 3 bases, with 12 bases between the two germline ends. Germline CDR1 reads MGHRA; CDR2 reads YSYEKL. This CDR3 region has 16 residues. The CDR3 DNA sequence: TGCGCCAGCAGCCAAGGGGGCGGGGCTTACACCGGGGAGCTGTTTTTT. Amino acid sequence: CASSQGGGAYTGELFF.

The V gene is TRBV6-1, the J gene TRBJ2-7, with 7 positions matching TRBD2. The CDR3 spans 15 residues. V shed 5 bases and J 5 bases; nucleotides not matched to a gene: 12. The germline V gene encodes CDR1 MNHNS and CDR2 SASEGT. The chain's CDR3 is CASSKKWEGGDEQYF. The CDR3 DNA is TGTGCCAGCAGTAAGAAATGGGAGGGAGGGGACGAGCAGTACTTC.

This chain uses TRBV11-3 with TRBJ2-5; 8 positions match TRBD2. Germline values: CDR1 SGHNT, CDR2 YENEEA. The V segment lost 4 bases and the J segment 0 bases; nucleotides outside the gene matches: 7. This CDR3 has 16 amino acids. CDR3 residues: CASSSPAGEYQETQYF. DNA for the CDR3: TGTGCCAGCAGCTCCCCAGCGGGGGAGTACCAAGAGACCCAGTACTTC.

This chain uses TRBV29-1 with TRBJ1-1; TRBD1 might be the D (5 bases). This CDR3 is 12 amino acids long. The germline gives CDR1 SQVTM, CDR2 ANQGSEA. V lost 6 bases and J 1 base, leaving 9 bases between the germline ends. The chain's CDR3 is CSVFDRNTEAFF. Written as DNA, the CDR3 is TGCAGCGTCTTTGACAGGAACACTGAAGCTTTCTTT.

J is TRBJ2-3 and V is TRBV27; TRBD2 aligns across 7 bases. The germline CDR1 and CDR2 sequences are MNHEY and SMNVEV (reference sequence). The CDR3 is made up of 15 amino acids. The junction had 9 bases not matched to a gene; V was cut back by 7 bases and J by 2 bases. CDR3 sequence: CASTPIAGSTDTQYF. In DNA, the CDR3 is TGTGCCAGCACCCCTATAGCGGGCTCCACAGATACGCAGTATTTT.

This sequence joins TRBV21-1 and TRBJ1-2; TRBD1 reflects the table's D call only, with no check against the DNA. TRBV21-1 counts as a pseudogene. The CDR3 is made up of 14 amino acids. The CDR3 region is CASPYGIPGNGYTF. The CDR3 region has the DNA TGTGCCAGCCCCTATGGTATTCCAGGGAATGGCTACACCTTC.

The chain joins TRBV29-1 to TRBJ1-5, with a tentative D call TRBD1 (6 bases). Trimming took off 5 bases at V and 4 bases at J, with 24 bases between the two ends. CDR3 length equals 17 residues. In germline, CDR1 is SQVTM, CDR2 ANQGSEA. CDR3: CSVFEPRGGGGNQPQHF. DNA for the CDR3: TGCAGCGTTTTCGAACCTAGGGGGGGAGGGGGGAATCAGCCCCAGCATTTT.

This chain joins TRBV9 and TRBJ2-1, with D unclear. The germline CDR1 and CDR2 sequences are SGDLS and YYNGEE. The CDR3 runs 12 residues. V dropped 5 bases and J dropped 1 base, with 4 bases sitting between them. The chain's CDR3 is CASSTSYNEQFF. CDR3 nucleotide sequence: TGTGCCAGCAGTACATCCTACAATGAGCAGTTCTTC.